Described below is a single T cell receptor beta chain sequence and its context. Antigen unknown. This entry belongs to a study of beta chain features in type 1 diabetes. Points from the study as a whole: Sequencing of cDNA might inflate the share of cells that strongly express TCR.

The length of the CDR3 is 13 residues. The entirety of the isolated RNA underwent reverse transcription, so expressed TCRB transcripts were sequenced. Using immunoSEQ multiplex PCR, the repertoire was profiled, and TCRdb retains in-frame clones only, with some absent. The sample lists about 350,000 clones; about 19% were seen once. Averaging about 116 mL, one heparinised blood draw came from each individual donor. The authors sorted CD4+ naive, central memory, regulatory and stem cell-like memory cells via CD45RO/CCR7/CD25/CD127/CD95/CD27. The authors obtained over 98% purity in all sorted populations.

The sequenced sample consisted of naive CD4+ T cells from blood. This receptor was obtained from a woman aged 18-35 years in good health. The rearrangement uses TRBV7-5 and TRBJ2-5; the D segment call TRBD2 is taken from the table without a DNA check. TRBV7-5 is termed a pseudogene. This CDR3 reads CARSLELSGTQYF. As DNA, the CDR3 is TGTGCCAGAAGCTTAGAGCTTAGTGGGACCCAGTACTTC.